This TCR beta chain was sequenced for a study of blood T cell repertoires in COVID-19. Study at large: Researchers got acute and convalescent COVID-19 samples from the United States, Italy and Spain. PBMCs, B-cell-depleted T cells, or T cells were the source of the cDNA or gDNA that made up the material.

Germline values: CDR1 SEHNR, CDR2 FQNEAQ (reference sequence). V shed 6 bases, J shed 9 bases, and the junction held 6 bases outside the gene matches. The CDR3 runs 13 residues. In the original analysis: From reference gene primer amplification, estimates of nucleated cell counts were derived. Sequencing used immunoSEQ multiplex PCR; TCRdb keeps in-frame clones, though not all of them. For V, J and clone size, that table is used; D and trimming come from the DNA. The sample shows 78,000 or so clones, roughly four fifths of them seen only once. The rearrangement joins TRBV7-9 to TRBJ2-1; 9 nucleotides match TRBD1. Sequences were obtained from peripheral blood. The receptor comes from a woman in her sixties or seventies with acute or convalescent COVID-19. In DNA form, the CDR3 reads TGTGCCAGCAGGGGGGGACAGGGCGGTGAGCAGTTCTTC. This gives the protein CASRGGQGGEQFF.